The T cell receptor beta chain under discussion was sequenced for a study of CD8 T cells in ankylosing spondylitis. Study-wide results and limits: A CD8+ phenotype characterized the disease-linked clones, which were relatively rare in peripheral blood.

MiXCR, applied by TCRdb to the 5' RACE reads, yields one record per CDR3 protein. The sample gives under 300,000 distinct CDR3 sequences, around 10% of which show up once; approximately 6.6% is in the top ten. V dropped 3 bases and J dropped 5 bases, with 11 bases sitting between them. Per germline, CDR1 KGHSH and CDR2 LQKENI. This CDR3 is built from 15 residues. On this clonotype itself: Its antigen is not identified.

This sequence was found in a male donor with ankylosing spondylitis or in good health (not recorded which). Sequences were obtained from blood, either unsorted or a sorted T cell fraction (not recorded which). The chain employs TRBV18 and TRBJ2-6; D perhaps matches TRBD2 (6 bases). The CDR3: CASSPEGVWANVLTF. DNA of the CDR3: TGTGCCAGCTCACCGGAGGGCGTCTGGGCCAACGTCCTGACTTTC.